What follows are 24 T cell receptor beta chains derived from one specimen sequenced in a study of cytomegalovirus exposure and HLA in healthy donors. PCR primers comprised 60 Vbeta and 13 Jbeta primers. TCRdb's table, derived via immunoSEQ multiplex PCR, lists solely in-frame clones and lacks some. The repertoire holds roughly 150,000 clones, with roughly 73% as singletons. The sequencing sample was made of PBMCs. The source of these receptors is a woman aged 18-29 years in good health and CMV-seronegative.

This clone was observed a single time. V is TRBV28 and J is TRBJ2-2; no clear D. The germline V and J ends were trimmed by 6 bases and 3 bases, with 8 bases remaining between them. The CDR3 extends over 13 amino acids. In germline, CDR1 is MDHEN, CDR2 SYDVKM. The CDR3 protein is CASRRTDTGELFF. The CDR3, as DNA: TGTGCCAGCAGGCGAACAGACACCGGGGAGCTGTTTTTT. The full variable domain, its missing parts supplied by reference TRBV28 and TRBJ2-2, is DVKVTQSSRYLVKRTGEKVFLECVQDMDHENMFWYRQDPGLGLRLIYFSYDVKMKEKGDIPEGYSVSREKKERFSLILESASTNQTSMYLCASRRTDTGELFFGEGSRLTVL.

This rearrangement joins TRBV19 to TRBJ2-5, with 8 bases that match TRBD1. The CDR3 has 15 residues. Trimming cost V 7 bases and J 4 bases; bases outside gene matches: 11. Germline CDR1 reads LNHDA; CDR2 reads SQIVND (reference sequence). The CDR3 protein is CASNGGRQGRETQYF. Here the CDR3 DNA reads TGTGCCAGTAACGGGGGACGACAGGGGCGAGAGACCCAGTACTTC.

The chain couples TRBV13 to TRBJ1-3; TRBD1 is a possible D gene (5 bases). Germline values: CDR1 PRHDT, CDR2 FYEKMQ (reference sequence). There are 15 residues in the CDR3. V was clipped by 4 bases and J by 0 bases, with 10 bases between them. Here the CDR3 DNA reads TGTGCCAGCAGCTCCCGACAGTTCTCTGGAAACACCATATATTTT. The encoded protein is CASSSRQFSGNTIYF.

This clone has more than one count but fewer than ten. This rearrangement joins TRBV19 to TRBJ1-2; no clear D. Trimming removed 3 bases at V and 0 bases at J, with 17 bases between. The CDR3 loop spans 17 amino acids. CDR1 and CDR2 from the germline V gene are LNHDA and SQIVND (reference sequence). CDR3 in amino acids: CASSILRESGANYGYTF. The CDR3 DNA reads as TGTGCCAGTAGTATCTTAAGAGAAAGCGGAGCTAACTATGGCTACACCTTC.

V usage is TRBV7-9 and J usage is TRBJ1-1; 10 nucleotides line up with TRBD1. Looked up from germline, CDR1 is SEHNR and CDR2 is FQNEAQ (reference sequence). This CDR3 comprises 17 residues. V dropped 5 bases and J dropped 5; count of bases not matched to a gene: 14. CDR3 protein: CASSLRDRGNFGTEAFF. The CDR3, as DNA: TGTGCCAGCAGCCTCCGGGACAGGGGCAATTTCGGTACTGAAGCTTTCTTT.

This rearrangement joins TRBV5-1 to TRBJ1-1; a weak D match, TRBD1 (5 bases). CDR3 length: 17 amino acids. Trimming cost V 0 bases and J 0 bases, with 15 bases left between them. Germline V gene data show CDR1 as SGHRS and CDR2 as YFSETQ. The DNA for the CDR3 is TGCGCCAGCAGCTTGGCAGAAGGGAGGGGAATGAACACTGAAGCTTTCTTT. It codes for CASSLAEGRGMNTEAFF.

The rearrangement links TRBV4-1 to TRBJ1-5; 8 bases map to TRBD1. Germline CDR1 reads MGHRA; CDR2 reads YSYEKL. This CDR3 is 18 amino acids long. Trimming cost V 3 bases and J 4 bases; bases outside gene matches: 14. The CDR3 sequence: CASSQMPGGLGRNQPQHF. As DNA, the CDR3 is TGCGCCAGCAGCCAGATGCCAGGGGGCTTGGGACGGAATCAGCCCCAGCATTTT.

This chain connects TRBV6-5 to TRBJ2-3; 10 nucleotides align to TRBD2. With V trimmed by 5 bases and J by 8 bases, 7 bases remained unmatched. CDR3 length: 14 amino acids. CDR1 and CDR2 (germline): MNHEY, SVGAGI. CDR3 in amino acids: CASSPQREGRTQYF. The CDR3 region has the DNA TGTGCCAGCAGTCCGCAGCGGGAGGGCCGTACGCAGTATTTT.

V and J are TRBV27 and TRBJ2-1; 8 bases agree with TRBD2. J was trimmed by 5 bases and V by 2 bases; bases with no gene match: 8. The CDR3 is 16 amino acids. Germline V gene data show CDR1 as MNHEY and CDR2 as SMNVEV (reference sequence). CDR3 DNA sequence: TGTGCCAGCAGTTTACCGGGACTAGGCAATCACAATGAGCAGTTCTTC. This encodes CASSLPGLGNHNEQFF.

The chain couples TRBV9 to TRBJ1-6; the D gene is possibly TRBD1 (6 bases). CDR1 and CDR2 from the germline V gene are SGDLS and YYNGEE. This CDR3 has 14 amino acids. With 3 bases removed from V and 9 bases from J, the gap between germline ends came to 13 bases. This CDR3 reads CASSDRGAGSPLHF. The DNA of the CDR3 is TGTGCCAGCAGCGACCGGGGGGCGGGTTCACCCCTCCACTTT.

The chain employs TRBV2 and TRBJ1-1; 9 bases agree with TRBD1. The CDR3 spans 13 residues. Unmatched junction bases numbered 6, after V lost 8 bases and J lost 5 bases. Germline CDR1 SNHLY, CDR2 FYNNEI. This CDR3 reads CASGNRGLTEAFF. Written as DNA, the CDR3 is TGTGCCAGCGGGAACAGGGGGCTAACTGAAGCTTTCTTT.

V usage is TRBV19 and J usage is TRBJ1-5; no firm D call. The length of the CDR3 is 12 residues. Germline V CDR1 and CDR2: LNHDA, SQIVND (reference sequence). V dropped 4 bases and J dropped 4 bases, with 5 bases sitting between them. The CDR3 nucleotides read TGTGCCAGTAGTAGAGGGAATCAGCCCCAGCATTTT. This gives the protein CASSRGNQPQHF.

The chain employs TRBV5-4 and TRBJ2-1, with a possible D match to TRBD2 (6 bases). Deletions cut 0 bases from V and 3 bases from J, with 13 bases between. Per germline, CDR1 SGHNT and CDR2 YYREEE (reference sequence). The length of the CDR3 is 16 residues. Written as DNA, the CDR3 is TGTGCCAGCAGCTTGGATGGGGGGACCAACTACAATGAGCAGTTCTTC. Translating gives CASSLDGGTNYNEQFF. The whole variable domain, remainder taken from reference TRBV5-4 and TRBJ2-1, is ETGVTQSPTHLIKTRGQQVTLRCSSQSGHNTVSWYQQALGQGPQFIFQYYREEENGRGNFPPRFSGLQFPNYSSELNVNALELDDSALYLCASSLDGGTNYNEQFFGPGTRLTVL.

V is TRBV10-3 and J is TRBJ2-5; D is tentatively TRBD1 or TRBD2 (5 bases each). TRBJ2-7 explains the end of the DNA better; the J call may be wrong. CDR1 is ENHRY, CDR2 SYGVKD, per germline. The CDR3 spans 14 residues. The CDR3 sequence is CAITPDGGGYEQYF. CDR3 bases: TGTGCCATCACCCCGGACGGTGGGGGCTACGAGCAGTACTTC.

This clone was detected once. The chain is built from TRBV4-3 and TRBJ2-7; D unresolved. The CDR3 runs 16 residues. The V gene lost 4 bases and the J gene lost 4 bases, with 20 bases spanning the gap. The germline CDR1 and CDR2 sequences are LGHNA and YSLEER. CDR3: CASSLTERLRLYEQYV. The CDR3 DNA reads TGCGCCAGCAGCCTCACCGAGCGTCTCAGACTTTACGAGCAGTACGTC.

This sequence joins TRBV6-1 and TRBJ2-7, with no clear D. CDR1 and CDR2 from the germline V gene are MNHNS and SASEGT. V was pared by 2 bases and J by 0 bases, with 14 bases between. The CDR3 sequence is 16 residues long. In DNA, the CDR3 is TGTGCCAGCAGTGAAATCCCAGCGTCGCACTCCTACGAGCAGTACGTC. As protein: CASSEIPASHSYEQYV.

This chain connects TRBV7-2 to TRBJ1-2; D remains ambiguous. CDR3 length: 14 amino acids. CDR1 is SGHTA and CDR2 is FQGNSA in the germline V gene. Trimming removed 1 base at V and 5 bases at J, with 11 bases between. In nucleotides, the CDR3 is TGTGCCAGCAGCTTAGATAGAGGGATGTATGGCTACACCTTC. It codes for CASSLDRGMYGYTF.

The rearrangement links TRBV5-1 to TRBJ2-5, with D possibly matching TRBD2 (6 bases). This CDR3 comprises 14 residues. CDR1 SGHRS and CDR2 YFSETQ come from the germline V gene. Between the trimmed V and J ends, which lost 4 bases and 2 bases, there was a span of 12 bases. Here the CDR3 DNA reads TGCGCCAGCAGCCCCGCCGGGGGTCAAGAGACCCAGTACTTC. It specifies CASSPAGGQETQYF.

The chain has TRBV7-8 and TRBJ2-1, with a tentative D call TRBD2 (6 bases). From germline, CDR1 is SGHVS and CDR2 FQNEAQ. The CDR3 totals 14 residues. V was clipped by 0 bases and J by 14 bases, with 17 bases between them. CDR3 loop: CASSLALRTGAEFF. The CDR3 bases are TGTGCCAGCAGCTTAGCACTTCGAACGGGAGCGGAGTTCTTC.

This clone was seen only a few times. The CDR3 DNA is TGTGCCAGCAGCCGGACTAGCGGGGGGGACAATGAGCAGTTCTTC. This translates into CASSRTSGGDNEQFF. The V call is TRBV6-5, the J call TRBJ2-1; 15 bases line up with TRBD2. CDR3 length equals 15 residues. V was pared by 6 bases and J by 5 bases, with 2 bases of the junction left unmatched. The germline gives CDR1 MNHEY, CDR2 SVGAGI.

The sample holds one count of this clone. The CDR3, as DNA: TGTGCCAGCAGTTACTCGCTGGAGGGAGATACGCAGTATTTT. This gives the protein CASSYSLEGDTQYF. This rearrangement joins TRBV6-5 to TRBJ2-3; a weak D match, TRBD2 (6 bases). CDR1 and CDR2 (germline): MNHEY, SVGAGI. Trimming removed 0 bases at V and 5 bases at J, with 9 bases between. The CDR3 length is 14 residues.

This chain uses TRBV7-2 with TRBJ1-1; 9 nucleotides align to TRBD1. Looked up from germline, CDR1 is SGHTA and CDR2 is FQGNSA. V trimming: 5 bases; J trimming: 14 bases; junction bases outside the gene matches: 9. The CDR3 contains 12 residues. The CDR3 sequence: CASSPGTGWIFF. The CDR3 coding sequence is TGTGCCAGCAGCCCCGGGACAGGGTGGATATTCTTT.

V gene TRBV4-2 combines with J gene TRBJ1-1, with D uncertain. Deletions cut 4 bases from V and 1 base from J, with 7 bases between. The CDR3 spans 13 residues. CDR1 LGHNA and CDR2 YNFKEQ come from the germline V gene. The CDR3 protein is CASSRSGNTEAFF. CDR3 nucleotide sequence: TGTGCCAGCAGCCGATCCGGGAACACTGAAGCTTTCTTT.

The chain carries TRBV7-2 and TRBJ2-5; TRBD1 matches 10 bases. J lost 4 bases, V lost 5 bases, and 7 bases had no gene match. This CDR3 has 15 amino acids. Germline lookup yields CDR1 SGHTA and CDR2 FQGNSA. The CDR3 protein is CASSPDRGPGETQYF. CDR3 bases: TGTGCCAGCAGCCCCGACAGGGGGCCTGGAGAGACCCAGTACTTC.